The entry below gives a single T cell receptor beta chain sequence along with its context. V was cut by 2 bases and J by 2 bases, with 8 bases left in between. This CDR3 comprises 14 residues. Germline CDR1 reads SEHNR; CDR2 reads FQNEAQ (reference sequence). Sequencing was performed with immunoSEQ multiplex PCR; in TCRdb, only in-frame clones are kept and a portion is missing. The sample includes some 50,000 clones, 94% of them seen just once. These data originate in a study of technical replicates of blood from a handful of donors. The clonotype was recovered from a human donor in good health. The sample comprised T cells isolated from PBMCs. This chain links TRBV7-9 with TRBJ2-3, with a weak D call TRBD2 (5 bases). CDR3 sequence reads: CASSLSGSTDTQYF. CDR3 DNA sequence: TGTGCCAGCAGCTTAAGCGGCTCCACAGATACGCAGTATTTT.